This passage covers 17 T cell receptor beta chains from one sample sequenced in a study of blood T cell repertoires in COVID-19. Sequencing was performed with immunoSEQ multiplex PCR; in TCRdb, only in-frame clones are kept and a portion is missing. The sample has hundreds of thousands of clones, approximately 89% seen once. The sample was PBMCs or T cells enriched from blood (not recorded which). All receptors come from a woman younger than 45 who had recovered from COVID-19.

CDR3 in amino acids: CASSQAVGPVKRALHF. The CDR3 DNA reads as TGCGCCAGCAGCCAAGCCGTGGGCCCGGTTAAGAGGGCCCTCCACTTT. The rearrangement joins TRBV4-1 to TRBJ1-6; no clear D. CDR1 and CDR2 from the germline V gene are MGHRA and YSYEKL. There are 16 residues in the CDR3. V was shortened by 1 base and J by 14 bases, with 21 bases between the two germline ends.

V usage is TRBV24-1 and J usage is TRBJ2-1; 10 bases map to TRBD2. J was trimmed by 0 bases and V by 5 bases; bases with no gene match: 6. Germline V gene data show CDR1 as KGHDR and CDR2 as SFDVKD. The CDR3 is 17 residues long. CDR3: CATSGLAGGFSYNEQFF. The CDR3 coding sequence is TGTGCCACCAGTGGCTTAGCGGGAGGATTCTCCTACAATGAGCAGTTCTTC.

V and J are TRBV28 and TRBJ1-1; 9 bases are a match to TRBD1. The CDR3 extends over 15 amino acids. V was clipped by 5 bases and J by 3 bases; unmatched bases: 7. Germline V CDR1 and CDR2: MDHEN, SYDVKM. In DNA, the CDR3 is TGTGCCAGCAGTCTCACAGGGGGCCATTACACTGAAGCTTTCTTT. This codes for CASSLTGGHYTEAFF.

This clone was detected a few times. V gene TRBV5-4 combines with J gene TRBJ2-3; possibly TRBD1 for D (5 bases). Germline V lookup: CDR1 SGHNT, CDR2 YYREEE (reference sequence). Deletions cut 0 bases from V and 0 bases from J, with 5 bases between. The CDR3 spans 14 residues. The CDR3 region is CASSLGQSTDTQYF. The DNA for the CDR3 is TGTGCCAGCAGCTTGGGACAGAGCACAGATACGCAGTATTTT.

The chain joins TRBV19 to TRBJ2-7; 8 bases agree with TRBD1. The CDR3 loop spans 16 amino acids. Germline V lookup: CDR1 LNHDA, CDR2 SQIVND (reference sequence). The V gene end was trimmed by 3 bases and the J gene end by 3 bases; junction bases not matched to a gene: 10. The CDR3 loop is CASSMLIEGQVYEQYF. CDR3 DNA: TGTGCCAGTAGTATGCTAATAGAGGGACAGGTCTACGAGCAGTACTTC.

This sequence joins TRBV5-1 and TRBJ2-3; TRBD2 aligns across 10 bases. This CDR3 spans 14 amino acids. The germline V gene has CDR1 SGHRS and CDR2 YFSETQ. The V gene end was trimmed by 6 bases and the J gene end by 5 bases; junction bases not matched to a gene: 6. As DNA, the CDR3 is TGCGCCAGCAACCCCACTAGCGGGGAAGATACGCAGTATTTT. This encodes CASNPTSGEDTQYF.

The V and J genes are TRBV6-2 or TRBV6-3 and TRBJ1-1, with TRBD1 identical over 7 bases. The V and J ends lost 2 bases and 13 bases, in that order; junction bases with no gene match: 10. This CDR3 is built from 13 residues. Germline V CDR1 and CDR2: MNHEY, SVGEGT. In nucleotides, the CDR3 is TGTGCCAGCAGTTACCCGAACAGGGGAAGGGTTTTCTTT. Translating it yields CASSYPNRGRVFF.

The chain links TRBV5-1 to TRBJ2-4; D may be TRBD1 (5 bases). The CDR3 contains 14 residues. Between the trimmed V and J ends, which lost 0 bases and 4 bases, there was a span of 8 bases. Per germline, CDR1 SGHRS and CDR2 YFSETQ. For the CDR3, the DNA is TGCGCCAGCAGCTTGGGACAGCTTAAAAACATTCAGTACTTC. This translates into CASSLGQLKNIQYF.

As for this clone: Other DNA sequences from this sample encode an identical CDR3 as well. This chain connects TRBV3-1 (or the pseudogene TRBV3-2) to TRBJ2-1; D remains unclear. The CDR3 totals 16 residues. V lost 4 bases, J lost 3 bases, and 16 bases lay in between. In germline, CDR1 is LGHDT, CDR2 YNNKEL (reference sequence). The CDR3 loop reads CASSPESPVVYNEQFF. CDR3 DNA: TGTGCCAGCAGCCCCGAGTCCCCGGTAGTCTACAATGAGCAGTTCTTC.

This chain joins TRBV28 and TRBJ1-1, with 8 bases that match TRBD1. CDR3 length: 14 residues. Per the germline V gene, CDR1 is MDHEN and CDR2 is SYDVKM. After removal of 4 bases from V and 0 bases from J, the junction contained 1 base not matched to a gene. The CDR3: CASSYRGMNTEAFF. As DNA, the CDR3 is TGTGCCAGCAGTTACAGGGGGATGAACACTGAAGCTTTCTTT. The full variable domain, in which reference TRBV28 and TRBJ1-1 provide the parts outside the CDR3, is DVKVTQSSRYLVKRTGEKVFLECVQDMDHENMFWYRQDPGLGLRLIYFSYDVKMKEKGDIPEGYSVSREKKERFSLILESASTNQTSMYLCASSYRGMNTEAFFGQGTRLTVV.

This sequence joins TRBV3-1 (or the pseudogene TRBV3-2) and TRBJ1-3, with TRBD1 as a possible D gene (5 bases). Deletions cut 1 base from V and 0 bases from J, with 13 bases between. The CDR3 is 17 amino acids. From germline, CDR1 is LGHDT and CDR2 YNNKEL (reference sequence). CDR3 sequence reads: CASSQAGAAISGNTIYF. The CDR3 DNA is TGTGCCAGCAGCCAAGCTGGGGCCGCGATCTCTGGAAACACCATATATTTT.

The chain couples TRBV19 to TRBJ1-2, with TRBD1 matching over 8 bases. Per germline, CDR1 LNHDA and CDR2 SQIVND (reference sequence). The CDR3 spans 15 residues. V gave up 5 bases and J gave up 7 bases; unmatched junction bases: 12. CDR3 nucleotides: TGTGCCAGTAGTGCGACAGGGGATCATGGAGTTGGCTACACCTTC. Amino acid sequence: CASSATGDHGVGYTF.

The chain carries TRBV30 and TRBJ1-1; 7 bases map to TRBD1. Germline CDR1 and CDR2: GTSNPN and SVGIG (reference sequence). This CDR3 is 16 amino acids long. The V gene end was trimmed by 0 bases and the J gene end by 4 bases; junction bases not matched to a gene: 11. The DNA of the CDR3 is TGTGCCTGGAGTGTAGGGGCAGGACAGGTGGGCACTGAAGCTTTCTTT. It specifies CAWSVGAGQVGTEAFF.

This chain joins TRBV7-9 and TRBJ2-7; D is uncertain. Looked up from germline, CDR1 is SEHNR and CDR2 is FQNEAQ (reference sequence). Trimming removed 1 base from V and 2 bases from J, with 9 bases in between. The CDR3 spans 14 residues. The CDR3 reads CASSLVPRTYEQYF. The CDR3 DNA sequence: TGTGCCAGCAGCTTAGTACCCAGAACCTACGAGCAGTACTTC.

The rearrangement uses TRBV29-1 and TRBJ1-1; TRBD1 might be the D (6 bases). The CDR3 is 15 amino acids. From germline, CDR1 is SQVTM and CDR2 ANQGSEA. V was pared by 0 bases and J by 4 bases, with 15 bases between. CDR3 nucleotide sequence: TGCAGCGTTGAAGATAGGGTCCAGGGGAGCACTGAAGCTTTCTTT. It is translated as CSVEDRVQGSTEAFF.

The chain is built from TRBV5-6 and TRBJ2-5; D ambiguous. The CDR3 totals 11 residues. V was trimmed by 2 bases and J by 4 bases, leaving 3 bases between them. Germline V gives CDR1 SGHDT, CDR2 YYEEEE. CDR3 sequence reads: CASSFLETQYF. The CDR3 nucleotides read TGTGCCAGCAGCTTCCTAGAGACCCAGTACTTC.

This chain uses TRBV30 with TRBJ1-5; maybe TRBD1 (6 bases). CDR1 is GTSNPN, CDR2 SVGIG, per germline (reference sequence). The ends were cut back, 1 base at V and 5 bases at J, with 15 bases in the middle. The CDR3 contains 15 residues. The DNA for the CDR3 is TGTGCCTGGAGTGCTAAAGGCAGGGGATATCAGCCCCAGCATTTT. It codes for CAWSAKGRGYQPQHF.